This T cell receptor beta chain derives from a study of cytomegalovirus exposure and HLA in healthy donors. Across the whole study: A prior analysis found about 120 million unique TCR beta sequences from some 200 million T cells. Regarding the study as a whole: Across donors, most TCRs were seen rarely, yet some public ones were widespread. The study put some 150 TCR beta chains on its list as cytomegalovirus-associated.

Details on this clone: The antigen is not known.

Trimming took 5 bases from V and 5 from J, leaving 12 bases between them. This CDR3 is 14 amino acids long. Germline V lookup: CDR1 SGHTA, CDR2 FQGTGA. A multiplex PCR was run with 60 Vbeta primers and 13 Jbeta primers. Profiling relied on immunoSEQ multiplex PCR, and the TCRdb table lists in-frame clones only, not all of them. In the table there are about 130,000 clones, around 85% of which are singletons. The donors gave bone marrow, and they were healthy. This sequence was found in a boy under 18 in good health and CMV-seronegative. The chain has TRBV7-3 and TRBJ2-2; TRBD1 might be the D (6 bases). The sequencing input was PBMCs. In nucleotides, the CDR3 is TGTGCCAGCAGCCCCACACAGGGAACCGGGGAGCTGTTTTTT. As protein: CASSPTQGTGELFF.